The clone carrying this T cell receptor (beta chain) was detected many times. Antigen unknown. These data belong to a study of T cells in Graves' hyperthyroidism and ophthalmopathy. Findings and limits, study-wide: Ophthalmopathy was model-predicted a median approximately six months pre-onset. Most expanded thyroid clonotypes above 0.001 also appeared in blood.

Clinicians diagnosed patients from clinical symptoms, serum thyroxine and TRAb, thyroid ultrasound and orbital computed tomography. The CDR3 regions of TCR beta were amplified from RNA transcripts. During a first-round RT-PCR of the TCR CDR3, the HTBI primer set was used. TCRdb analysed the multiplex PCR reads with MiXCR anew, one entry per CDR3 protein. The table records about 500,000 distinct CDR3 sequences, approximately 49% of them present only once. V gave up 3 bases and J gave up 3 bases, with 9 bases separating them. The CDR3 length is 14 residues. Germline assignment: CDR1 DFQATT and CDR2 SNEGSKA (reference sequence).

Sequenced: peripheral blood or thyroid tissue (not recorded which). J is TRBJ2-6 and V is TRBV20-1; D gene uncertain. This TCR derives from an adult woman with Graves' disease, either hyperthyroidism or ophthalmopathy (not recorded which). CDR3 nucleotide sequence: TGCAGTGCTAGGATTGGGAATGGGGCCAACGTCCTGACTTTC. This codes for CSARIGNGANVLTF.